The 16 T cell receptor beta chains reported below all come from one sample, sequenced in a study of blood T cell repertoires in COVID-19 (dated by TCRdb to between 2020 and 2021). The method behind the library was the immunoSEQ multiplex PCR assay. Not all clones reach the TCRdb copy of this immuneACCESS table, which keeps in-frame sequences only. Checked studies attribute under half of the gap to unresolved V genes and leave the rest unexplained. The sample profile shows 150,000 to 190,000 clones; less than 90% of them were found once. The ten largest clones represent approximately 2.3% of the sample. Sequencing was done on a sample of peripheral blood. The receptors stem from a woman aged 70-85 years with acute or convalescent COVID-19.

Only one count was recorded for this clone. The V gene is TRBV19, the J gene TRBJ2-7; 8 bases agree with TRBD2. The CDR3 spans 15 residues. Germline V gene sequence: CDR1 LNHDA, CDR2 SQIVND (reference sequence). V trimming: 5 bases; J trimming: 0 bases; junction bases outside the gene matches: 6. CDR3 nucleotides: TGTGCCAGTAGTCACGGGACTAGACGCTCCTACGAGCAGTACTTC. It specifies CASSHGTRRSYEQYF.

The CDR3 nucleotides read TGTGCCAGCACTAGACAGGCTATGAACACTGAAGCTTTCTTT. It is translated as CASTRQAMNTEAFF. The chain joins TRBV6-5 to TRBJ1-1, with D possibly being TRBD1 (6 bases). This CDR3 is 14 amino acids long. Trimming cost V 7 bases and J 0 bases, with 12 bases left between them. Germline V gene data show CDR1 as MNHEY and CDR2 as SVGAGI.

DNA for the CDR3: TGTGCCAGCAGTTACCGGGACAGGAACACTGAAGCTTTCTTT. This gives the protein CASSYRDRNTEAFF. V gene TRBV2 combines with J gene TRBJ1-1; the match to TRBD1 covers 7 bases. V lost 5 bases, J lost 1 base, and 4 bases stayed unmatched. Germline loops: CDR1 SNHLY, CDR2 FYNNEI. The CDR3 loop spans 14 amino acids.

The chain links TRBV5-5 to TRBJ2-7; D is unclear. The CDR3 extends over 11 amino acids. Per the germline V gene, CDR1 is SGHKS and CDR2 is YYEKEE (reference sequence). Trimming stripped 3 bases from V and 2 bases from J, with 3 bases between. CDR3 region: CASSSAYEQYF. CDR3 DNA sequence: TGTGCCAGCAGCTCCGCCTACGAGCAGTACTTC.

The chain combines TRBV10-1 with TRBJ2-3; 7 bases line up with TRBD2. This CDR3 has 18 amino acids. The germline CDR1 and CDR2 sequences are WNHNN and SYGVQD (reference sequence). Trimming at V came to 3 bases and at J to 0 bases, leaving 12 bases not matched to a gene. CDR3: CASSEGLGKSYSTDTQYF. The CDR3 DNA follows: TGCGCCAGCAGTGAAGGACTAGGGAAATCATATAGCACAGATACGCAGTATTTT.

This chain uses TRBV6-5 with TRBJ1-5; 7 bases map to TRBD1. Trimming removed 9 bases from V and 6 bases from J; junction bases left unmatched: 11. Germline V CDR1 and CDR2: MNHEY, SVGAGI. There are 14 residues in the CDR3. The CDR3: CASAGTEGSQPQHF. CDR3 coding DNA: TGTGCCAGTGCCGGGACAGAAGGGAGTCAGCCCCAGCATTTT.

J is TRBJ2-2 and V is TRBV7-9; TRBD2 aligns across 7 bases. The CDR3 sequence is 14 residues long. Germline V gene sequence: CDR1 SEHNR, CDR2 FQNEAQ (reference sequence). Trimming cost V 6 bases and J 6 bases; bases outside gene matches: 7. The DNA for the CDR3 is TGTGCCAGCAGGCCTAGTAGCGGGTCCGGGGAGCTGTTTTTT. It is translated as CASRPSSGSGELFF.

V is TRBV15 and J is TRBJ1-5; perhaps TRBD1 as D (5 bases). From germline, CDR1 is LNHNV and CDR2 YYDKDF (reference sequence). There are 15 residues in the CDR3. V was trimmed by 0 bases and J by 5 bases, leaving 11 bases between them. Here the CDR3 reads CATSRDQQGHQPQHF. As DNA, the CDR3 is TGTGCCACCAGCAGAGATCAGCAGGGCCATCAGCCCCAGCATTTT.

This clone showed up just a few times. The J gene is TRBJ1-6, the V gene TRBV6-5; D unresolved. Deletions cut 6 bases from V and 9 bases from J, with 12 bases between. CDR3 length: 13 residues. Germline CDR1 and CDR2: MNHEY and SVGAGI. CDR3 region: CASRGAAPSPLHF. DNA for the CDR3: TGTGCCAGCAGGGGCGCCGCTCCTTCACCCCTCCACTTT.

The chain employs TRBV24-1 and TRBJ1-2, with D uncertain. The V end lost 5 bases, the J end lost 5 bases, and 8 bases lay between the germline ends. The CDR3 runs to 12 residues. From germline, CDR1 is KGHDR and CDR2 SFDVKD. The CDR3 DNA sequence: TGTGCCACCAGTGTCAACTCTTATGGCTACACCTTC. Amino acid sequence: CATSVNSYGYTF.

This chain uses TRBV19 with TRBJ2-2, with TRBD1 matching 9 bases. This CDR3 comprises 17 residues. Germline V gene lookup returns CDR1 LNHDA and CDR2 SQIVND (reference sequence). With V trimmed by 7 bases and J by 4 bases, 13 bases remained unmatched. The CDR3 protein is CASTRAGTGSVTGELFF. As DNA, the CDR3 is TGTGCCAGTACTCGGGCCGGGACAGGGTCTGTCACCGGGGAGCTGTTTTTT. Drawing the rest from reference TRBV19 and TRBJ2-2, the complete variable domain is DGGITQSPKYLFRKEGQNVTLSCEQNLNHDAMYWYRQDPGQGLRLIYYSQIVNDFQKGDIAEGYSVSREKKESFPLTVTSAQKNPTAFYLCASTRAGTGSVTGELFFGEGSRLTVL.

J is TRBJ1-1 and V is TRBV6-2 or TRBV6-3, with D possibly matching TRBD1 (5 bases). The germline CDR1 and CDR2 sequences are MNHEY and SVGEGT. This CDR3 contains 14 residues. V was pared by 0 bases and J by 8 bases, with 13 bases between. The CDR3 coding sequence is TGTGCCAGCAGTTACTCGTACCTGGGGGGGGAAGCTTTCTTT. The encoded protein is CASSYSYLGGEAFF.

CDR3 sequence (DNA): TGTGCCAGCAGCTTAGGACAGGGTAGCCACGAGCAGTACTTC. Translation: CASSLGQGSHEQYF. The chain employs TRBV11-2 and TRBJ2-7; TRBD1 agrees at 7 bases. The V gene's germline CDR1 is SGHAT and CDR2 FQNNGV. The CDR3 is 14 residues long. Germline trimming cut 1 base from V and 5 bases from J; bases unmatched to any gene: 5.

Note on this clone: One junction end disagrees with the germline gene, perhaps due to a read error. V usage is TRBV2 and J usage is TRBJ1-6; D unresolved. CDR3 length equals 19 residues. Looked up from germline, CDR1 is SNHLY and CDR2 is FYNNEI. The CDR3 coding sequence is TGTGCCAGCAGGGAAGAGTTATCGACCGTACACGGGGTCTTTGGACCCCTCCACTTT. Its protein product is CASREELSTVHGVFGPLHF.

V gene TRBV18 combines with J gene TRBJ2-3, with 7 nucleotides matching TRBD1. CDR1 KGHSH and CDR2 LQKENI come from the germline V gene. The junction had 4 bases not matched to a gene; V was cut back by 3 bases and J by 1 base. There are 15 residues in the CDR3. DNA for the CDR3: TGTGCCAGCTCACCCTTGGGGACAGGCACAGATACGCAGTATTTT. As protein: CASSPLGTGTDTQYF.

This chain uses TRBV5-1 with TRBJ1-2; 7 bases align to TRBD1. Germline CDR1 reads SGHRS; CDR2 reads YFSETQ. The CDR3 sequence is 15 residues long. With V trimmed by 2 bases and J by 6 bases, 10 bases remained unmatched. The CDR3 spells CASSFGGTVADGYTF. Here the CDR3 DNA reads TGCGCCAGCAGCTTTGGGGGGACAGTCGCGGATGGCTACACCTTC.